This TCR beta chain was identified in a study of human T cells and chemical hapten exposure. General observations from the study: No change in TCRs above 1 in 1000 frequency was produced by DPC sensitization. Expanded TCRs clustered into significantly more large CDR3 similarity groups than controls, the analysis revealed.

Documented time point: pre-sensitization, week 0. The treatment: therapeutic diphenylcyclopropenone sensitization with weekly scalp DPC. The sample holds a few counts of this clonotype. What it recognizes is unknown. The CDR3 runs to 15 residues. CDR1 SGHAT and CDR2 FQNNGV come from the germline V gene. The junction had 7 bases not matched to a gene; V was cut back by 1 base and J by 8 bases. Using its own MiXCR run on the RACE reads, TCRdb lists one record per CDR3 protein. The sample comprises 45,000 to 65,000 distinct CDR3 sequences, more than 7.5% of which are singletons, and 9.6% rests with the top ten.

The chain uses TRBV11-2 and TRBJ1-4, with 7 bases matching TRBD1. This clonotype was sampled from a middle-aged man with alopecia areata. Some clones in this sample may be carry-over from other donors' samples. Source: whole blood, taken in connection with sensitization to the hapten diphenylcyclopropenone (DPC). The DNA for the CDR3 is TGTGCCAGCAGCTTAGTTAGGGGGCGACAAGAAAAACTGTTTTTT. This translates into CASSLVRGRQEKLFF. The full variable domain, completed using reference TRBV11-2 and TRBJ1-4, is EAGVAQSPRYKIIEKRQSVAFWCNPISGHATLYWYQQILGQGPKLLIQFQNNGVVDDSQLPKDRFSAERLKGVDSTLKIQPAKLEDSAVYLCASSLVRGRQEKLFFGSGTQLSVL.